Each of the 12 T cell receptor beta chains below was sequenced from the same sample in a study of blood T cell repertoires in COVID-19. Profiling relied on immunoSEQ multiplex PCR, and the TCRdb table lists in-frame clones only, not all of them. The top ten hold 20% to 25% of the sample, which has tens of thousands of clones, roughly 84% seen once. The sequencing sample was made of peripheral blood. The receptors derive from a woman aged 80 or over in a cohort sampled during active or convalescent COVID-19.

The chain recombines TRBV27 with TRBJ1-2, with a weak D call TRBD1 (5 bases). The CDR3 loop spans 14 amino acids. Between the trimmed V and J ends, which lost 1 base and 1 base, there was a span of 7 bases. In germline, CDR1 is MNHEY, CDR2 SMNVEV (reference sequence). The DNA for the CDR3 is TGTGCCAGCAGTTTATACGGGGGTAACTATGGCTACACCTTC. This sequence encodes CASSLYGGNYGYTF.

J is TRBJ1-2 and V is TRBV2; D might be TRBD1 (5 bases). Germline CDR1 SNHLY, CDR2 FYNNEI. This CDR3 is built from 11 residues. The ends were cut back, 5 bases at V and 7 bases at J, with 8 bases in the middle. The CDR3 DNA reads as TGTGCCAGCAGTAACCAGGGTGGCTACACCTTC. Translated: CASSNQGGYTF. The full variable domain, its missing parts supplied by reference TRBV2 and TRBJ1-2, is EPEVTQTPSHQVTQMGQEVILRCVPISNHLYFYWYRQILGQKVEFLVSFYNNEISEKSEIFDDQFSVERPDGSNFTLKIRSTKLEDSAMYFCASSNQGGYTFGSGTRLTVV.

The V call is TRBV19, the J call TRBJ1-5, with D unclear. This CDR3 is 13 amino acids long. V was shortened by 4 bases and J by 4 bases, with 8 bases between the two germline ends. Per the germline V gene, CDR1 is LNHDA and CDR2 is SQIVND (reference sequence). The chain's CDR3 is CASSTAINQPQHF. DNA of the CDR3: TGTGCCAGTAGTACCGCTATAAATCAGCCCCAGCATTTT.

This chain connects TRBV6-5 to TRBJ1-1, with D unclear. V lost 0 bases, J lost 3 bases, and 8 bases lay in between. Germline CDR1 is MNHEY and CDR2 is SVGAGI. This CDR3 has 14 residues. The CDR3: CASSYSGRYTEAFF. CDR3 nucleotides: TGTGCCAGCAGTTACTCCGGGAGGTACACTGAAGCTTTCTTT.

The CDR3 here is CATMTGMDNTIYF. CDR3 DNA sequence: TGTGCCACCATGACAGGAATGGATAACACCATATATTTT. This rearrangement joins TRBV19 to TRBJ1-3; TRBD1 might be the D (6 bases). The V gene lost 10 bases and the J gene lost 7 bases, with 17 bases spanning the gap. CDR1 is LNHDA and CDR2 is SQIVND in the germline V gene (reference sequence). The CDR3 covers 13 residues. The full variable domain, its missing parts supplied by reference TRBV19 and TRBJ1-3, is DGGITQSPKYLFRKEGQNVTLSCEQNLNHDAMYWYRQDPGQGLRLIYYSQIVNDFQKGDIAEGYSVSREKKESFPLTVTSAQKNPTAFYLCATMTGMDNTIYFGEGSWLTVV.

The chain couples TRBV5-4 to TRBJ2-1, with a weak D call TRBD1 (6 bases). The V end lost 5 bases, the J end lost 2 bases, and 26 bases lay between the germline ends. The CDR3 loop spans 19 amino acids. Germline lookup yields CDR1 SGHNT and CDR2 YYREEE (reference sequence). CDR3: CASSFPGVGEREAYNEQFF. CDR3 DNA sequence: TGTGCCAGCAGTTTCCCAGGGGTCGGGGAGCGAGAGGCCTACAATGAGCAGTTCTTC.

This sequence joins TRBV12-3 or TRBV12-4 and TRBJ1-2; unclear D gene. The germline V and J ends were trimmed by 6 bases and 3 bases, with 11 bases remaining between them. The CDR3 extends over 13 amino acids. CDR3 residues: CASSPSLYYGYTF. CDR3 in DNA: TGTGCCAGCAGCCCGTCCCTCTACTATGGCTACACCTTC.

CDR3 nucleotides: TGTGCCAGCAGCGTACTTACCGGGTCCCCCGAGACCCAGTACTTC. Protein: CASSVLTGSPETQYF. The V and J genes are TRBV11-2 and TRBJ2-5; no firm D call. This CDR3 comprises 15 residues. V lost 5 bases to trimming and J lost 5 bases, with 18 bases between them. Germline-derived CDR1 and CDR2 are SGHAT and FQNNGV.

The chain is built from TRBV30 and TRBJ2-7, with TRBD2 as a possible D gene (5 bases). Between the trimmed V and J ends, which lost 2 bases and 5 bases, there was a span of 13 bases. The CDR3 is made up of 13 amino acids. Germline-derived CDR1 and CDR2 are GTSNPN and SVGIG (reference sequence). This chain's CDR3 is CAWSPRGPHEQYF. The CDR3 DNA reads TGTGCCTGGAGTCCCAGAGGGCCCCACGAGCAGTACTTC.

Note on this clone: Relative to the germline gene, one junction end is altered; a read error may explain this. The chain recombines TRBV9 with TRBJ1-1, with D perhaps matching TRBD1 (5 bases). Looked up from germline, CDR1 is SGDLS and CDR2 is YYNGEE. The CDR3 loop spans 13 amino acids. The chain's CDR3 is CASSFRVKTEAFF. The CDR3 DNA is TGTGCCAGCAGCTTCAGGGTGAAGACTGAAGCTTTCTTT.

CDR3 amino acids: CASSAVDRGRRTGELFF. CDR3 coding DNA: TGTGCCAGCTCAGCTGTTGACAGGGGGCGGCGGACCGGGGAGCTGTTTTTT. The V call is TRBV18, the J call TRBJ2-2, with 10 bases fitting TRBD1. This CDR3 has 17 amino acids. The germline V gene has CDR1 KGHSH and CDR2 LQKENI. After removal of 5 bases from V and 5 bases from J, the junction contained 11 bases not matched to a gene.

This chain uses TRBV18 with TRBJ2-1; 7 bases fit TRBD2. Trimming took 2 bases from V and 7 from J; bases not matched to a gene: 14. This CDR3 contains 17 residues. The germline V gene encodes CDR1 KGHSH and CDR2 LQKENI. The CDR3 DNA reads TGTGCCAGCTCACCATTTGCAGCGGGAAGAGGGAGGAATGAGCAGTTCTTC. As protein: CASSPFAAGRGRNEQFF.